The TCR beta chain under discussion was sequenced for a study of blood T cell repertoires in COVID-19. About the study: Spain, Italy and the United States supplied samples that represented acute and convalescent COVID-19. T cells, B-cell-depleted T cells, or PBMCs provided the cDNA or gDNA that served as material.

Per the original methods: Amplification of reference gene primers provided the estimated nucleated cell counts. The data were produced by immunoSEQ multiplex PCR, yet TCRdb's version contains in-frame clones alone and is incomplete. D and trimming come from the DNA, and the V and J calls and clone size come from that table. Here the sample spans 110,000 or so clones, around 89% being singletons. The CDR3 extends over 15 amino acids. The sample was peripheral blood. The chain employs TRBV21-1 and TRBJ2-1; the DNA was not used to check the table's D call, TRBD1. TRBV21-1 is a pseudogene. This TCR was recovered from a man between 65 and 85 years old with active or convalescent COVID-19. CDR3 residues: CASRRRQGARDEQFF. The DNA for the CDR3 is TGTGCCAGCAGAAGACGACAGGGGGCTAGGGATGAGCAGTTCTTC.